A single sample gave rise to the 11 T cell receptor beta chains below, sequenced in a study of T cells in Graves' hyperthyroidism and ophthalmopathy. Amplification of TCR beta CDR3 regions used RNA as the template. Primed by the HTBI set, a first-round RT-PCR was run on the TCR CDR3. MiXCR, run by TCRdb on the multiplex PCR reads, gives a single entry per CDR3 protein. The data show roughly 750,000 distinct CDR3 sequences, with roughly 15% seen just once and over 7.5% held by the top ten. The sequencing input was blood. Receptors originate from a man between 18 and 29 years old with Graves' hyperthyroidism.

This clonotype has ten or more counts. The chain links TRBV3-1 to TRBJ2-1; D remains ambiguous. V gave up 4 bases and J gave up 10 bases, with 8 bases separating them. This CDR3 is 11 amino acids long. Germline loops: CDR1 LGHDT, CDR2 YNNKEL (reference sequence). In DNA, the CDR3 is TGTGCCAGCAGCCTGTCTGAGGAGCAGTTCTTC. Amino acids: CASSLSEEQFF.

This clonotype was detected many times. The chain is built from TRBV11-1 and TRBJ1-4; the D gene is possibly TRBD1 (5 bases). The germline V and J ends were trimmed by 6 bases and 7 bases, with 12 bases remaining between them. Germline CDR1 and CDR2: SGHAT and FQDESV (reference sequence). This CDR3 is built from 13 residues. Written as DNA, the CDR3 is TGTGCCAGCAGGGGACCCGAAGGTGAAAAACTGTTTTTT. Translating gives CASRGPEGEKLFF. Full variable domain (remainder filled in from reference TRBV11-1 and TRBJ1-4): EAEVAQSPRYKITEKSQAVAFWCDPISGHATLYWYRQILGQGPELLVQFQDESVVDDSQLPKDRFSAERLKGVDSTLKIQPAELGDSAMYLCASRGPEGEKLFFGSGTQLSVL.

This clonotype has more than one count but fewer than ten. Germline and junction disagree at one end, which may indicate a read error. V gene TRBV7-9 combines with J gene TRBJ2-2, with a tentative D call TRBD2 (5 bases). CDR1 and CDR2 (germline): SEHNR, FQNEAQ (reference sequence). This CDR3 contains 15 residues. The CDR3 bases are TGTGCCAGCAGCCCCTGGGTCATCAACGCCGGGGAGCTGCTTTTT. It is translated as CASSPWVINAGELLF. The full variable domain, in which reference TRBV7-9 and TRBJ2-2 provide the parts outside the CDR3, is DTGVSQNPRHKITKRGQNVTFRCDPISEHNRLYWYRQTLGQGPEFLTYFQNEAQLEKSRLLSDRFSAERPKGSFSTLEIQRTEQGDSAMYLCASSPWVINAGELLFGEGSRLTVL.

The chain joins TRBV20-1 to TRBJ2-2, with 12 bases matching TRBD2. Germline V lookup: CDR1 DFQATT, CDR2 SNEGSKA (reference sequence). After removal of 2 bases from V and 4 bases from J, the junction contained 5 bases not matched to a gene. The CDR3 is 16 amino acids. Here the CDR3 DNA reads TGCAGTGCTAGATCAGGACTAGCGGGGAGCACCGGGGAGCTGTTTTTT. Translated, it gives CSARSGLAGSTGELFF.

The genes are TRBV20-1 and TRBJ2-2; TRBD2 agrees at 7 bases. The CDR3 covers 12 residues. Germline V lookup: CDR1 DFQATT, CDR2 SNEGSKA (reference sequence). The ends lost 7 bases at V and 5 bases at J; junction bases unmatched: 4. This chain's CDR3 is CSVNSGTGELFF. For the CDR3, the DNA is TGCAGTGTAAATAGCGGGACCGGGGAGCTGTTTTTT.

V and J are TRBV5-8 and TRBJ1-5; D is ambiguous. With 4 bases removed from V and 6 bases from J, the gap between germline ends came to 11 bases. This CDR3 has 13 amino acids. Germline-derived CDR1 and CDR2 are SGHTS and YDEGEE. The chain's CDR3 is CASSPSDPQPQHF. CDR3 coding DNA: TGTGCCAGCAGCCCCTCCGATCCTCAGCCCCAGCATTTT.

Only a few counts were recorded for this clonotype. A junction end diverges from the germline sequence, so it may reflect a read error. The J gene is TRBJ2-2, the V gene TRBV4-3; 14 nucleotides match TRBD2. The CDR3 consists of 16 residues. CDR1 is LGHNA and CDR2 is YSLEER in the germline V gene. Here the CDR3 DNA reads TGCACCAGCAGCAGGGGACTAGCGGGAGACACCGGGGAGCTGTTTTTT. This encodes CTSSRGLAGDTGELFF.

This clonotype appeared many times. The chain joins TRBV9 to TRBJ2-7; 9 bases are shared with TRBD1. The CDR3 is 13 amino acids. The V gene's germline CDR1 is SGDLS and CDR2 YYNGEE. V dropped 2 bases and J dropped 5; count of bases not matched to a gene: 2. CDR3 in amino acids: CASSVGTGNEQYF. CDR3 bases: TGTGCCAGCAGCGTGGGGACAGGGAACGAGCAGTACTTC.

This clonotype was seen many times. J is TRBJ2-3 and V is TRBV28, with 9 bases lining up with TRBD2. The J segment lost 1 base and the V segment lost 4 bases, leaving 12 bases of the junction unmatched. The CDR3 contains 18 residues. The germline gives CDR1 MDHEN, CDR2 SYDVKM. CDR3: CASSSPGSGRVGTDTQYF. Here the CDR3 DNA reads TGTGCCAGCAGTTCCCCGGGTAGCGGGAGAGTTGGCACAGATACGCAGTATTTT.

This clonotype was detected only a few times. This may stem from a read error, because a much larger clone lies one nucleotide away. V gene TRBV11-3 combines with J gene TRBJ2-5; no reliable D call. Trimming took off 5 bases at V and 4 bases at J, with 2 bases between the two ends. Germline CDR1 is SGHNT and CDR2 is YENEEA. The CDR3 loop spans 10 amino acids. For the CDR3, the DNA is TGTGCCAGCAGCCCAGAGACCCAGTACTTC. This gives the protein CASSPETQYF.

This clonotype was counted a few times. This rearrangement joins TRBV29-1 to TRBJ2-3; a weak D match, TRBD2 (5 bases). Looked up from germline, CDR1 is SQVTM and CDR2 is ANQGSEA. This CDR3 is built from 14 residues. V was clipped by 2 bases and J by 3 bases, with 12 bases between them. The DNA for the CDR3 is TGCAGCGTTGAAAGGCCCCGAGGGACAGATACGCAGTATTTT. Its translation is CSVERPRGTDTQYF.